This T cell receptor beta chain was sequenced in a study of tumor-infiltrating T cells and Merkel cell polyomavirus (dated by TCRdb to 2016 to 2017). For the wider study: In Merkel cell carcinoma patients, the study investigated CD8+ T cells specific for the Merkel cell polyomavirus KLL epitope. Varying disease stages were represented at patient presentation, and patients were followed for a median of 2.7 years (range about 1.1 to 6.0 years). Patient treatments varied, were not standardized, and included chemotherapy, radiation and immunotherapies. An average of roughly 680 cells (range about 350-8,500) was sorted from blood, and an average of approximately 5,800 cells (range about 1,800-13,000) was sorted from TIL. TRB sequencing was performed on KLL-tetramer-sorted cells from blood or tumor-infiltrating lymphocytes in fewer than 15 samples, as well as on about a dozen matched whole-tumor samples. Across the study, one tumor sample was a frozen nodal tumor digest and one was a flash-frozen core biopsy of a metastasis.

Libraries were prepared through the immunoSEQ multiplex PCR assay. Genomic DNA extraction, TRB sequencing and normalization were performed by Adaptive Biotechnologies (Seattle, WA). The original methods were these. TRB sequences were counted as tetramer-positive clonotypes only when an estimated two or more genomes were present. Clonality was computed as one minus Shannon entropy of productive TRB sequences normalized by log2 of unique productive sequences. To identify KLL-specific clonotypes in tumors, TCRbeta CDR3 amino acid sequences were matched against the sequences from the tetramer-sorted sample of each patient. TCRdb re-hosts the immuneACCESS table, in-frame sequences only. Its copies lack some clones; in the studies checked, an unresolved V gene accounts for under half of them, and the cause for the rest is not known. The V and J calls and clone size were taken over from that table, and D and trimming were inferred from the DNA. Here the sample has about a thousand clones; approximately 90% occur a single time. The ten largest make up about a fifth of the sample.

Study-level results and caveats: A significant MCC-specific survival advantage (P = 0.0051) was associated with tumors having more unique KLL-specific clonotypes (about 5-110 vs 0-3). Significantly improved MCC-specific survival was associated with a higher intratumoral fraction of KLL-specific T cells (roughly 1.8-18% versus about 0-0.15%). KLL-specific TRB repertoires were found to be diverse and largely private, with only one public clonotype, shared by two patients, identified among roughly 400 unique sequences. Because the study covered only a single viral epitope, T cells targeting other Merkel cell polyomavirus epitopes were not captured. One limitation of the study is the small sample size (n ≈ eleven patients).

The CDR3 runs 13 amino acids, cysteine and phenylalanine included. Left in the record is the CDR3 DNA by itself, 39 bases read in frame from the first base. Relative to germline, V is missing 4 bases and J is missing 9 bases, with 4 bases of the junction outside any gene match. The germline V gene encodes CDR1 LNHDA and CDR2 SQIVND (reference sequence). Concerning this clone itself: Per-base qualities were not stored, and no clone one base away is much larger.

By immunohistochemistry, the tumors of all patients showed robust positive staining for Merkel cell polyomavirus Large T antigen. Eleven to twelve Merkel cell carcinoma patients with robust KLL-tetramer+ populations, above 0.04% of CD8+ T cells, in blood and/or cultured TIL were included. All patients were identified as Caucasian, and a median age of roughly 61 years (range roughly 50 to 80 years) was recorded. A minimum of 1.8 million cells were stained with anti-CD8 PE antibody, a KLL APC tetramer and 7-AAD viability dye. Heparinized blood underwent Ficoll preparation to isolate peripheral blood mononuclear cells, which were then cryopreserved. Tetramer-positive, CD8-high cells were sorted on a FACSAriaII and flash frozen.

Material for sequencing was Merkel cell polyomavirus peptide tetramer+ CD8+ T cells sorted from blood. The cell subset or site label here, explained by the study, means: CD8+ T cells binding a tetramer loaded with the MCPyV common T-antigen KLL epitope. This receptor was obtained from a man aged 55 to 70 with Merkel cell carcinoma. Here the chain combines TRBV19 and TRBJ2-1, with 9 bases matching TRBD2. The DNA is as follows: TGTGCCAGTAGTAGCCTAGCGGGATTTGAGCAGTTCTTC. It codes for CASSSLAGFEQFF. The entire variable domain, with the stretches around the CDR3 drawn from the reference TRBV19 and TRBJ2-1 proteins, is DGGITQSPKYLFRKEGQNVTLSCEQNLNHDAMYWYRQDPGQGLRLIYYSQIVNDFQKGDIAEGYSVSREKKESFPLTVTSAQKNPTAFYLCASSSLAGFEQFFGPGTRLTVL.